This T cell receptor beta chain was recorded in a study of spatial heterogeneity in lung cancer. Study in general: Detected sequences consistently included more beta-chain ones than alpha-chain ones. An average of more than ten raw reads was observed per unique TCR and UMI combination. General observations from the study: Ubiquitous expanded tumor TCRs showed up in blood more at resection than follow-up.

The J segment lost 7 bases and the V segment lost 3 bases, leaving 0 bases of the junction unmatched. Germline V gives CDR1 DFQATT, CDR2 SNEGSKA (reference sequence). The CDR3 sequence is 13 residues long. Via MiXCR, TCRdb re-called the 5' RACE reads, giving one row per CDR3 protein. The repertoire holds about 48,000 distinct CDR3 sequences, roughly 5.7% seen once, with roughly 11% in the top ten. This clonotype was seen repeatedly, ten times or more. Antigen unknown. Described time point: sample taken at primary tumor resection. The sequenced material consisted of unsorted whole RNA from tumor, nontumor lung or frozen PBMC. The cohort: 70 to 75 early-stage, untreated non-small cell lung cancer patients.

This sequence joins TRBV20-1 and TRBJ1-6; 10 bases fit TRBD1. The TCR originated in a male donor with early-stage non-small cell lung cancer. The sequencing here drew on PBMCs, taken at surgery. Written as DNA, the CDR3 is TGCAGTGCTAGGGACAGGGGGAATTCACCCCTCCACTTT. Its translation is CSARDRGNSPLHF.